This T cell receptor beta chain was sequenced during a study of T cell repertoires in cytomegalovirus infection. The study's findings and limits: HLA-C-restricted CMV clonotypes gave the most frequent clonotype in two of eight donors.

The count of this clonotype is one. Its antigen is not identified. The germline CDR1 and CDR2 sequences are DFQATT and SNEGSKA (reference sequence). V was clipped by 3 bases and J by 4 bases, with 18 bases between them. This CDR3 has 15 residues. One entry per CDR3 protein results from TCRdb running MiXCR on the reads. The table lists about 490,000 distinct CDR3 sequences, more than 25% of them singletons. The TCR sequence derives from a human donor in good health (CMV status not recorded). Some clones in this sample may be carry-over from other donors' samples. The gene calls are TRBV20-1 and TRBJ1-1; D perhaps matches TRBD1 (5 bases). The sample consisted of PBMCs. The CDR3: CSARPQEGHVTEAFF. In DNA form, the CDR3 reads TGCAGTGCTAGGCCTCAGGAGGGGCATGTCACTGAAGCTTTCTTT.